This T cell receptor (beta chain) was recovered during a study of cytomegalovirus exposure and HLA in healthy donors. The CDR3 has 16 residues. Germline trimming cut 4 bases from V and 5 bases from J; bases unmatched to any gene: 13. CDR1 is SGHNT and CDR2 is YYREEE in the germline V gene (reference sequence). The study's findings and limits: A list of approximately 160 TCR beta chains associated with cytomegalovirus was given. Roughly uniform depth of sequencing across donors was assumed in presence/absence analyses.

It was with 60 Vbeta and 13 Jbeta primers that the PCR ran. Sequencing used immunoSEQ multiplex PCR; TCRdb keeps in-frame clones, though not all of them. This sample has some 130,000 clones; approximately 80% occur once, and the top ten carry roughly 2%. This clone was observed a few times. Antigen specificity is unknown. The chain is built from TRBV5-4 and TRBJ2-5; 8 bases fit TRBD1. What was sequenced was PBMCs. The clonotype originates from a young man in good health and CMV-seronegative. The CDR3 nucleotides are TGTGCCAGCAGCGGGTCGACAGGGGCCGCAGGGGAGACCCAGTACTTC. It yields the protein CASSGSTGAAGETQYF.